The next 15 T cell receptor beta chains were all read from a single sample in a study of human thymus T cells. Using immunoSEQ multiplex PCR, the repertoire was profiled, and TCRdb retains in-frame clones only, with some absent. The sample yields about 78,000 clones, about 96% seen once. Thymic material originated from resections removed in the course of corrective heart surgery. Sequencing input: thymus tissue. These receptors all come from a boy younger than two with a congenital heart defect but otherwise immunologically healthy.

This clone has only one observation. V is TRBV19 and J is TRBJ1-3; D possibly corresponds to TRBD1 (6 bases). The CDR3 consists of 18 residues. The germline gives CDR1 LNHDA, CDR2 SQIVND (reference sequence). V lost 11 bases and J lost 4, with 30 bases in between. CDR3 amino acids: CASERGKQGKGAGNTIYF. The CDR3 nucleotides read TGTGCCTCAGAGAGAGGGAAACAGGGCAAAGGTGCGGGAAACACCATATATTTT. Full variable domain (missing parts from reference TRBV19 and TRBJ1-3): DGGITQSPKYLFRKEGQNVTLSCEQNLNHDAMYWYRQDPGQGLRLIYYSQIVNDFQKGDIAEGYSVSREKKESFPLTVTSAQKNPTAFYLCASERGKQGKGAGNTIYFGEGSWLTVV.

The rearrangement links TRBV28 to TRBJ2-7; no reliable D call. This CDR3 contains 15 residues. Deletions cut 2 bases from V and 2 bases from J, with 13 bases between. Germline-derived CDR1 and CDR2 are MDHEN and SYDVKM. The CDR3 spells CASSLAWKCAYEQYF. In DNA, the CDR3 is TGTGCCAGCAGTTTAGCGTGGAAGTGCGCCTACGAGCAGTACTTC.

The genes are TRBV4-1 and TRBJ1-1; 7 bases line up with TRBD1. The junction had 10 bases not matched to a gene; V was cut back by 3 bases and J by 3 bases. Germline-derived CDR1 and CDR2 are MGHRA and YSYEKL. The CDR3 consists of 16 residues. CDR3 DNA: TGCGCCAGCAGCCAGGGCCAACCCGGGACAGACACTGAAGCTTTCTTT. It translates to CASSQGQPGTDTEAFF.

The CDR3 sequence is CASSVATHRTDTQYF. In nucleotides, the CDR3 is TGTGCCAGCAGCGTAGCTACGCATCGCACAGATACGCAGTATTTT. The V gene is TRBV9, the J gene TRBJ2-3; no reliable D call. This CDR3 spans 15 amino acids. Germline V lookup: CDR1 SGDLS, CDR2 YYNGEE. Trimming cost V 0 bases and J 1 base, with 9 bases left between them.

J is TRBJ2-7 and V is TRBV15; D unclear. Trimming removed 6 bases at V and 0 bases at J, with 12 bases between. Germline V lookup: CDR1 LNHNV, CDR2 YYDKDF (reference sequence). This CDR3 has 14 amino acids. The CDR3 region is CATSIGQSSYEQYF. The CDR3 nucleotides are TGTGCCACCAGTATCGGGCAGAGCTCCTACGAGCAGTACTTC.

The chain is built from TRBV30 and TRBJ1-3; possibly TRBD1 for D (5 bases). The V gene's germline CDR1 is GTSNPN and CDR2 SVGIG (reference sequence). The CDR3 runs 13 residues. The germline V and J ends were trimmed by 4 bases and 2 bases, with 9 bases remaining between them. CDR3 sequence (DNA): TGTGCCTGGAATCAGGGACCTGGAAACACCATATATTTT. Its translation is CAWNQGPGNTIYF.

The CDR3, as DNA: TGTGCCAGCAGCTTATTTCGGGGGCGAACGTTTGGCTACACCTTC. Its protein is CASSLFRGRTFGYTF. The V gene is TRBV7-2, the J gene TRBJ1-2, with D tentatively TRBD1 (6 bases). This CDR3 contains 15 residues. V dropped 2 bases and J dropped 7 bases, with 17 bases sitting between them. Germline loops: CDR1 SGHTA, CDR2 FQGNSA.

There are a few counts of this clone. V usage is TRBV7-2 and J usage is TRBJ1-1; D unresolved. Between the trimmed V and J ends, which lost 6 bases and 1 base, there was a span of 9 bases. The CDR3 is 13 residues long. Per the germline V gene, CDR1 is SGHTA and CDR2 is FQGNSA. The CDR3 DNA is TGTGCCAGCAGGAGGAAAGGGAACACTGAAGCTTTCTTT. Residues: CASRRKGNTEAFF.

The chain has TRBV11-2 and TRBJ2-7; 7 nucleotides agree with TRBD2. V was clipped by 5 bases and J by 2 bases; unmatched bases: 18. The germline V gene encodes CDR1 SGHAT and CDR2 FQNNGV. The CDR3 sequence is 18 residues long. CDR3 region: CASSNRARGGGSAYEQYF. The DNA of the CDR3 is TGTGCCAGCAGCAATAGGGCCCGTGGGGGGGGTTCCGCCTACGAGCAGTACTTC. Filled out from reference TRBV11-2 and TRBJ2-7, the complete variable domain reads EAGVAQSPRYKIIEKRQSVAFWCNPISGHATLYWYQQILGQGPKLLIQFQNNGVVDDSQLPKDRFSAERLKGVDSTLKIQPAKLEDSAVYLCASSNRARGGGSAYEQYFGPGTRLTVT.

J is TRBJ2-7 and V is TRBV6-4, with no clear D. V was shortened by 2 bases and J by 3 bases, with 2 bases between the two germline ends. CDR3 size: 11 residues. Germline lookup yields CDR1 MRHNA and CDR2 SNTAGT. The CDR3 DNA follows: TGTGCCAGCAGTGACAACTACGAGCAGTACTTC. Amino acids: CASSDNYEQYF.

DNA of the CDR3: TGCAGCGTTGAGGTCTACAGACAAGCTTTCTTT. Its translation: CSVEVYRQAFF. The chain employs TRBV29-1 and TRBJ1-1, with unresolved D. Germline V gene lookup returns CDR1 SQVTM and CDR2 ANQGSEA. Trimming took off 3 bases at V and 9 bases at J, with 11 bases between the two ends. This CDR3 spans 11 amino acids.

V and J are TRBV7-2 and TRBJ2-7; tentative D call: TRBD1 (6 bases). The CDR3 covers 17 residues. CDR1 SGHTA and CDR2 FQGNSA come from the germline V gene. The V gene lost 1 base and the J gene lost 3 bases, with 19 bases spanning the gap. In DNA, the CDR3 is TGTGCCAGCAGCTTAGACCGTCTACAGGGACCCATCTACGAGCAGTACTTC. Translated: CASSLDRLQGPIYEQYF.

The count of this clone is one. The genes are TRBV5-1 and TRBJ2-5; the match to TRBD2 covers 11 bases. CDR1 is SGHRS, CDR2 YFSETQ, per germline. This CDR3 spans 15 amino acids. The ends lost 0 bases at V and 3 bases at J; junction bases unmatched: 1. The CDR3 here is CASSLATSGKETQYF. The CDR3 nucleotides are TGCGCCAGCAGCTTGGCGACTAGCGGGAAAGAGACCCAGTACTTC.

The chain carries TRBV9 and TRBJ2-1; 8 bases agree with TRBD1. The V segment lost 4 bases and the J segment 2 bases; nucleotides outside the gene matches: 5. The CDR3 contains 15 residues. Germline V gene lookup returns CDR1 SGDLS and CDR2 YYNGEE. CDR3 DNA: TGTGCCAGCAGCAGGACAGGGCTTACCTACAATGAGCAGTTCTTC. This encodes CASSRTGLTYNEQFF.

The sample holds one count of this clone. The rearrangement uses TRBV5-4 and TRBJ2-1; 14 positions match TRBD2. This CDR3 region has 20 residues. The germline V gene has CDR1 SGHNT and CDR2 YYREEE (reference sequence). With V trimmed by 3 bases and J by 3 bases, 14 bases remained unmatched. CDR3 DNA sequence: TGTGCCAGCAGCTCGGGACTAGCGGGGGCCACCACTGGATTCTACAATGAGCAGTTCTTC. This codes for CASSSGLAGATTGFYNEQFF.